The subject of this entry is one T cell receptor (beta chain). TCRdb's table, derived via immunoSEQ multiplex PCR, lists solely in-frame clones and lacks some. Seen here are around 190,000 clones, 80% observed once, and the top ten hold under 8%. The data belong to a study of blood T cell repertoires in COVID-19. Study-wide context: Samples representing acute and convalescent COVID-19 were sourced from the United States, Italy and Spain.

The CDR3 is made up of 14 amino acids. Germline assignment: CDR1 WSHSY and CDR2 SAAADI. Trimming at V came to 6 bases and at J to 5 bases, leaving 10 bases not matched to a gene. This clonotype was obtained from a man aged 60-69 years with acute or convalescent COVID-19. The sequencing input was peripheral blood. This chain links TRBV10-2 with TRBJ2-7, with TRBD1 matching over 7 bases. The DNA for the CDR3 is TGCGCCAGCAGGCCGTTACAGGGGTCCCACGAGCAGTACTTC. Amino acids: CASRPLQGSHEQYF.